This TCR beta chain was sequenced in a study of CXCR3-negative and CXCR3-positive naive CD8 T cells. With respect to this clonotype: Its antigen remains unknown.

In germline, CDR1 is MDHEN, CDR2 SYDVKM. The CDR3 is 16 residues long. General observations from the study: Once cells were cryopreserved, CXCR3 expression went down partly, and most assays used fresh PBMCs. Unlike memory cells, which differed, naive CXCR3-negative and CXCR3-positive cells had similar TRBV-TRBJ usage. More hydrophobic TRB CDR3s were found in CXCR3-positive naive cells than in CXCR3-negative naive cells.

Researchers prepared the TRB cDNA libraries using 5' RACE with UMI labels. One entry per CDR3 protein, without DNA, is what TCRdb gives after re-calling the 5' RACE reads. Recorded for this sample: around 160,000 distinct CDR3 sequences. Phenotypically, naive CD8+ T cells corresponded to CD45RO-CCR7+CD27+CD95-. The receptor was isolated from a human donor in good health. Some clones in this sample may be carry-over from other donors' samples. The chain has TRBV28 and TRBJ2-5; TCRdb's D call, TRBD2, is unchecked because there is no DNA. Input material: naive CXCR3+ CD8+ T cells from blood. Sample subset: CD45RO-CCR7+CD27+CD95- naive CD8+ T cells expressing CXCR3 (TNR3+). The CDR3 loop reads CASSFYREIIAETQYF.